One and the same sample provided the 18 T cell receptor beta chains below, sequenced in a study of identical twins (dated by TCRdb to between 2015 and 2016). Preparation of the library involved 5' RACE. Instrument on record: Illumina HiSeq 2000. TCRdb passed the public sequencing reads through fastp at Q25 and MiXCR, retaining productive beta sequences. Each entry is one CDR3 protein sequence, shown with its most common DNA and genes. The sample table records a few hundred thousand distinct CDR3 sequences; about 18% of these occur just once. Of the sample, 12% is held by the ten largest clones. Material for sequencing was naive T cells sorted from blood. The cell subset or site label, as the study defines it: cells isolated with a human naive T-cell isolation kit. The receptor set was obtained from a man in his forties or fifties in good health.

This clonotype occurred many times. This chain connects TRBV10-3 to TRBJ2-1; D gene ambiguous. Trimming pared 2 bases from V and 3 bases from J, leaving 5 bases between. Germline CDR1 and CDR2: ENHRY and SYGVKD. The CDR3 sequence is 13 residues long. The chain's CDR3 is CAISEDRYNEQFF. In DNA, the CDR3 is TGTGCCATCAGTGAGGACCGCTACAATGAGCAGTTCTTC.

In its sample, this clonotype was seen many times. This rearrangement joins TRBV4-2 to TRBJ2-5, with D hard to call. Germline V gives CDR1 LGHNA, CDR2 YNFKEQ. This CDR3 spans 14 amino acids. V was trimmed by 1 base and J by 1 base, leaving 7 bases between them. CDR3 amino acids: CASSQVHGQETQYF. The CDR3 DNA sequence: TGTGCCAGCAGCCAAGTTCACGGCCAAGAGACCCAGTACTTC.

This clonotype was picked up a small number of times. The chain combines TRBV20-1 with TRBJ2-1; D may be TRBD2 (6 bases). The CDR3 contains 15 residues. Germline V CDR1 and CDR2: DFQATT, SNEGSKA (reference sequence). The germline V and J ends were trimmed by 8 bases and 4 bases, with 21 bases remaining between them. CDR3: CSSLPGDPRYNEQFF. CDR3 sequence (DNA): TGCAGTTCTCTACCGGGAGACCCAAGGTACAATGAGCAGTTCTTC.

The chain recombines TRBV7-9 with TRBJ2-5; D may correspond to TRBD1 or TRBD2 (5 bases each). Germline CDR1 and CDR2: SEHNR and FQNEAQ (reference sequence). Trimming stripped 6 bases from V and 1 base from J, with 12 bases between. The CDR3 has 14 residues. The CDR3 here is CASRPGRSQETQYF. DNA of the CDR3: TGTGCCAGCAGACCGGGACGGAGCCAAGAGACCCAGTACTTC.

The chain joins TRBV5-1 to TRBJ2-1, with 7 bases fitting TRBD2. There are 15 residues in the CDR3. J was trimmed by 5 bases and V by 0 bases; bases with no gene match: 5. From germline, CDR1 is SGHRS and CDR2 YFSETQ. CDR3 sequence (DNA): TGCGCCAGCAGCTTGGGTCTAGCGGCGCACAATGAGCAGTTCTTC. Amino acid sequence: CASSLGLAAHNEQFF.

This clonotype was picked up many times. The V call is TRBV30, the J call TRBJ2-3, with D possibly TRBD2 on 6 matching bases. CDR1 is GTSNPN, CDR2 SVGIG, per germline (reference sequence). V lost 3 bases and J 8 bases, leaving 15 bases between the germline ends. The CDR3 runs to 13 residues. The CDR3 nucleotides are TGTGCCTGGAGGATATTGGGTAGCGGTACGCAGTATTTT. This codes for CAWRILGSGTQYF. Complete variable domain (other parts from reference TRBV30 and TRBJ2-3): SQTIHQWPATLVQPVGSPLSLECTVEGTSNPNLYWYRQAAGRGLQLLFYSVGIGQISSEVPQNLSASRPQDRQFILSSKKLLLSDSGFYLCAWRILGSGTQYFGPGTRLTVL.

This chain joins TRBV25-1 and TRBJ1-2, with 7 bases identical to TRBD1. CDR3 size: 14 residues. CDR1 and CDR2 from the germline V gene are MGHDK and SYGVNS. V dropped 1 base and J dropped 2; count of bases not matched to a gene: 1. CDR3 in amino acids: CASSELTGNYGYTF. The CDR3 DNA reads as TGTGCCAGCAGTGAATTGACAGGGAACTATGGCTACACCTTC.

The genes are TRBV20-1 and TRBJ2-7, with a possible D match to TRBD1 (6 bases). The V and J ends lost 3 bases and 7 bases respectively, with 31 bases between them. This CDR3 is 18 amino acids long. Germline lookup yields CDR1 DFQATT and CDR2 SNEGSKA (reference sequence). DNA of the CDR3: TGCAGTGCTAGCAACTGGACAGTACTCTTACCGGCGCAATGGGAGCAGTACTTC. Translating it yields CSASNWTVLLPAQWEQYF.

This chain connects TRBV6-5 to TRBJ1-1; 7 bases match TRBD1. CDR1 and CDR2 (germline): MNHEY, SVGAGI. This CDR3 region has 15 residues. The junction had 7 bases not matched to a gene; V was cut back by 2 bases and J by 4 bases. The CDR3 bases are TGTGCCAGCAGTTACCGAGGACAGGAGGGCACTGAAGCTTTCTTT. This sequence encodes CASSYRGQEGTEAFF.

This clonotype showed up many times. The chain couples TRBV7-2 to TRBJ2-7; the match to TRBD1 covers 7 bases. The CDR3 extends over 14 amino acids. The V and J ends lost 2 bases and 4 bases, in that order; junction bases with no gene match: 5. Germline CDR1 and CDR2: SGHTA and FQGNSA. The CDR3 bases are TGTGCCAGCAGCTTATCCGGCAGGGGGTACGAGCAGTACTTC. It is translated as CASSLSGRGYEQYF. The complete variable domain, with remaining parts taken from reference TRBV7-2 and TRBJ2-7, reads GAGVSQSPSNKVTEKGKDVELRCDPISGHTALYWYRQSLGQGLEFLIYFQGNSAPDKSGLPSDRFSAERTGGSVSTLTIQRTQQEDSAVYLCASSLSGRGYEQYFGPGTRLTVT.

V usage is TRBV12-3 or TRBV12-4 and J usage is TRBJ2-3; 10 bases align to TRBD1. The CDR3 is 15 residues long. With 7 bases clipped from V and 2 bases from J, the junction kept 6 bases outside the gene matches. The CDR3 reads CASNKGQGITDTQYF. The CDR3 nucleotides are TGTGCCAGCAACAAGGGACAGGGGATCACAGATACGCAGTATTTT.

This clonotype showed up many times. The chain carries TRBV29-1 and TRBJ2-2; D gene ambiguous. In germline, CDR1 is SQVTM, CDR2 ANQGSEA. The V end lost 3 bases, the J end lost 2 bases, and 16 bases lay between the germline ends. This CDR3 has 16 residues. Here the CDR3 reads CSVESRHRGNTGELFF. CDR3 bases: TGCAGCGTTGAGAGCCGTCACAGAGGAAACACCGGGGAGCTGTTTTTT.

The chain carries TRBV9 and TRBJ1-3; D remains unclear. V lost 3 bases, J lost 4 bases, and 17 bases lay in between. This CDR3 is built from 16 residues. CDR1 is SGDLS and CDR2 is YYNGEE in the germline V gene. This CDR3 reads CASSAGRSYSGNTIYF. The CDR3 bases are TGTGCCAGCAGCGCTGGACGGAGCTATTCCGGAAACACCATATATTTT.

The chain employs TRBV4-3 and TRBJ2-2; weak D call: TRBD1 (6 bases). The CDR3 consists of 15 residues. Germline assignment: CDR1 LGHNA and CDR2 YSLEER. V lost 0 bases and J lost 4, with 9 bases in between. The CDR3 DNA reads as TGCGCCAGCAGCCAAGAACAGGGAACCACCGGGGAGCTGTTTTTT. Its translation: CASSQEQGTTGELFF.

This clonotype was seen only a few times. V is TRBV7-3 and J is TRBJ2-5, with 7 bases that match TRBD2. The germline V gene has CDR1 SGHTA and CDR2 FQGTGA. The CDR3 runs 13 residues. The J segment lost 5 bases and the V segment lost 5 bases, leaving 5 bases of the junction unmatched. CDR3 region: CASSVGRTETQYF. The CDR3 coding sequence is TGTGCCAGCAGCGTCGGGAGGACTGAGACCCAGTACTTC.

This clonotype showed up just a few times. The genes are TRBV20-1 and TRBJ2-5; 9 bases fit TRBD2. Germline lookup yields CDR1 DFQATT and CDR2 SNEGSKA (reference sequence). After removal of 3 bases from V and 5 bases from J, the junction contained 13 bases not matched to a gene. The CDR3 length is 16 residues. The CDR3 DNA follows: TGCAGTGCTAGGGGGGGCCTAGCGGGGCCCGGGGAGACCCAGTACTTC. Protein: CSARGGLAGPGETQYF.

The gene calls are TRBV5-1 and TRBJ2-1; 10 bases match TRBD1. Germline lookup yields CDR1 SGHRS and CDR2 YFSETQ. CDR3 size: 15 residues. V dropped 0 bases and J dropped 8; count of bases not matched to a gene: 5. CDR3 in amino acids: CASSLVGQGRDEQFF. CDR3 bases: TGCGCCAGCAGCTTGGTGGGACAGGGGAGAGATGAGCAGTTCTTC. Complete variable domain (other parts from reference TRBV5-1 and TRBJ2-1): KAGVTQTPRYLIKTRGQQVTLSCSPISGHRSVSWYQQTPGQGLQFLFEYFSETQRNKGNFPGRFSGRQFSNSRSEMNVSTLELGDSALYLCASSLVGQGRDEQFFGPGTRLTVL.

This chain links TRBV28 with TRBJ2-7; the match to TRBD2 covers 10 bases. Germline V lookup: CDR1 MDHEN, CDR2 SYDVKM. The V segment lost 7 bases and the J segment 4 bases; nucleotides outside the gene matches: 4. The CDR3 is 13 amino acids. In DNA form, the CDR3 reads TGTGCCAGCACCGGGACTAGCGAATACGAGCAGTACTTC. Protein product: CASTGTSEYEQYF.